This entry lists 24 T cell receptor beta chains sequenced from one sample in a study of T-cell reconstitution after alpha-beta-depleted transplantation in children. Unique molecular identifiers were incorporated when the TCRbeta library was constructed. TCRdb fed the PCR reads into MiXCR, producing one record per CDR3 protein. The profile shows 200,000 to 250,000 distinct CDR3 sequences, approximately 10% of them singletons. The material was PBMCs, obtained before TCRalphabeta/CD19-depleted stem cell transplant. Every receptor here comes from a child under two years old with acute myeloid leukemia, due to receive a stem cell transplant.

This clonotype was seen repeatedly, ten times or more. The rearrangement joins TRBV10-3 to TRBJ2-6, with 10 bases that match TRBD1. Trimming cost V 6 bases and J 0 bases; bases outside gene matches: 11. The V gene's germline CDR1 is ENHRY and CDR2 SYGVKD. The CDR3 covers 19 residues. CDR3 sequence (DNA): TGTGCCATCAGCGCTGCCGGACAGGGGGGTAGCTCTGGGGCCAACGTCCTGACTTTC. Encoded protein: CAISAAGQGGSSGANVLTF.

V gene TRBV2 combines with J gene TRBJ2-1, with 8 bases matching TRBD2. The germline gives CDR1 SNHLY, CDR2 FYNNEI. The CDR3 consists of 15 residues. The J segment lost 0 bases and the V segment lost 6 bases, leaving 4 bases of the junction unmatched. DNA for the CDR3: TGTGCCAGCAGGGTAGCGGGGTTCTCCTACAATGAGCAGTTCTTC. As protein: CASRVAGFSYNEQFF.

This clonotype was recorded a few times. V gene TRBV20-1 combines with J gene TRBJ2-3; a possible D gene is TRBD1 (6 bases). CDR3 length: 15 residues. Trimming shortened V by 0 bases and J by 9 bases, and 19 bases separated the two germline ends. CDR1 DFQATT and CDR2 SNEGSKA come from the germline V gene (reference sequence). This CDR3 reads CSARDKRPPTGTQYF. The CDR3 DNA is TGCAGTGCTAGAGATAAGCGGCCCCCCACAGGGACGCAGTATTTT.

The rearrangement links TRBV19 to TRBJ2-1; D could derive from TRBD1 or TRBD2 (5 bases each). The germline V gene has CDR1 LNHDA and CDR2 SQIVND (reference sequence). Trimming took off 3 bases at V and 8 bases at J, with 11 bases between the two ends. This CDR3 has 13 residues. This CDR3 is CASSIPGTYEQFF. The CDR3 region has the DNA TGTGCCAGTAGTATTCCGGGGACGTATGAGCAGTTCTTC.

This clonotype was seen ten or more times. The V call is TRBV27, the J call TRBJ2-7; D perhaps matches TRBD2 (5 bases). Germline CDR1 MNHEY, CDR2 SMNVEV (reference sequence). V dropped 2 bases and J dropped 6 bases, with 14 bases sitting between them. This CDR3 region has 14 residues. This CDR3 is CASSLRSVLGEQYF. In DNA form, the CDR3 reads TGTGCCAGCAGTTTACGTAGCGTTCTGGGCGAGCAGTACTTC.

This clonotype was picked up many times. The V and J genes are TRBV7-2 and TRBJ2-3; tentative D call: TRBD2 (6 bases). The CDR3 consists of 15 residues. Germline V lookup: CDR1 SGHTA, CDR2 FQGNSA. The V end lost 3 bases, the J end lost 0 bases, and 10 bases lay between the germline ends. CDR3 sequence reads: CASSFGSPSTDTQYF. In DNA, the CDR3 is TGTGCCAGCAGCTTCGGGAGCCCCAGCACAGATACGCAGTATTTT.

In this sample, this clonotype turned up many times. The chain is built from TRBV18 and TRBJ2-1; 9 bases are a match to TRBD2. Germline CDR1 reads KGHSH; CDR2 reads LQKENI. J was trimmed by 6 bases and V by 5 bases; bases with no gene match: 5. The CDR3 contains 14 residues. The CDR3 sequence is CASSAGGPGNEQFF. The DNA for the CDR3 is TGTGCCAGCTCAGCGGGAGGGCCCGGCAATGAGCAGTTCTTC.

There are many counts of this clonotype. The J gene is TRBJ2-1, the V gene TRBV21-1; the D call of TRBD1 is as the table states it, not checked on the DNA. TRBV21-1 is marked as a pseudogene. This CDR3 contains 16 residues. In DNA, the CDR3 is TGTGCCAGCAGCCTTAAGGCGGGGCGATCCTACAATGAGCAGTTCTTC. It specifies CASSLKAGRSYNEQFF.

This clonotype came up many times. The J gene is TRBJ2-1, the V gene TRBV11-2; D ambiguous. V shed 7 bases and J shed 0 bases, with 13 bases lying between them. The CDR3 totals 15 residues. Looked up from germline, CDR1 is SGHAT and CDR2 is FQNNGV. The DNA for the CDR3 is TGTGCCAGCACCCTCTGGGGATCCTCCTACAATGAGCAGTTCTTC. It encodes CASTLWGSSYNEQFF.

There are many counts of this clonotype. The chain recombines TRBV5-1 with TRBJ1-6, with D perhaps matching TRBD1 (6 bases). Germline V CDR1 and CDR2: SGHRS, YFSETQ. The CDR3 runs 12 residues. V shed 4 bases and J shed 7 bases, with 6 bases lying between them. The CDR3 spells CASSQGNSPLHF. The CDR3 region has the DNA TGCGCCAGCAGCCAGGGGAATTCACCCCTCCACTTT.

This clonotype has a count of ten or more. The gene calls are TRBV4-2 and TRBJ2-7; no firm D call. This CDR3 has 15 residues. The germline V gene has CDR1 LGHNA and CDR2 YNFKEQ. V was pared by 4 bases and J by 3 bases, with 16 bases between. CDR3 nucleotide sequence: TGTGCCAGCAGCCTCACCCTGACGAAGAGCTACGAGCAGTACTTC. Translated: CASSLTLTKSYEQYF.

This clonotype showed up many times. This chain uses TRBV15 with TRBJ2-3; 7 bases map to TRBD2. V shed 0 bases and J 0 bases; nucleotides not matched to a gene: 9. This CDR3 has 18 residues. CDR1 and CDR2 from the germline V gene are LNHNV and YYDKDF (reference sequence). This CDR3 reads CATSRDRGGITSTDTQYF. DNA of the CDR3: TGTGCCACCAGCAGAGATCGGGGAGGGATCACTAGCACAGATACGCAGTATTTT. Looking up the rest from reference TRBV15 and TRBJ2-3 gives the full variable domain: DAMVIQNPRYQVTQFGKPVTLSCSQTLNHNVMYWYQQKSSQAPKLLFHYYDKDFNNEADTPDNFQSRRPNTSFCFLDIRSPGLGDTAMYLCATSRDRGGITSTDTQYFGPGTRLTVL.

This clonotype was detected many times. The chain combines TRBV10-3 with TRBJ1-5; D is unclear. The germline V gene has CDR1 ENHRY and CDR2 SYGVKD. The CDR3 runs 13 residues. Trimming pared 6 bases from V and 5 bases from J, leaving 11 bases between. The chain's CDR3 is CAIRGRVYQPQHF. The CDR3 nucleotides read TGTGCCATCAGAGGAAGGGTTTATCAGCCCCAGCATTTT.

As to this clonotype: The junction departs from germline at one end; a sequencing error may be responsible. V gene TRBV28 combines with J gene TRBJ2-3; D possibly uses TRBD1 or TRBD2 (5 bases each). This CDR3 is built from 15 residues. From germline, CDR1 is MDHEN and CDR2 SYDVKM. CDR3 DNA: TGTGCCAGCAGTCCCTGGGGCCGGGGTACAGTTACGCAGTATTTT. Translation gives CASSPWGRGTVTQYF.

A few counts support this clonotype. The chain links TRBV7-9 to TRBJ2-6; TRBD1 matches 9 bases. The CDR3 has 16 residues. Per germline, CDR1 SEHNR and CDR2 FQNEAQ (reference sequence). Trimming at V came to 7 bases and at J to 3 bases, leaving 7 bases not matched to a gene. CDR3 protein: CASNVQGANGANVLTF. The CDR3 region has the DNA TGTGCCAGCAACGTACAGGGGGCGAATGGGGCCAACGTCCTGACTTTC.

In its sample, this clonotype was seen many times. This chain joins TRBV5-1 and TRBJ1-3; 10 bases are a match to TRBD1. The CDR3 is 17 residues long. After removal of 4 bases from V and 0 bases from J, the junction contained 7 bases not matched to a gene. From germline, CDR1 is SGHRS and CDR2 YFSETQ. The CDR3 DNA is TGCGCCAGCAGCCCCGGGACAGGGGTCCTCTCTGGAAACACCATATATTTT. Translation gives CASSPGTGVLSGNTIYF.

This clonotype has ten or more counts. The chain employs TRBV9 and TRBJ2-2; TRBD1 might be the D (6 bases). Trimming pared 3 bases from V and 1 base from J, leaving 16 bases between. The CDR3 runs 17 residues. Germline V gene sequence: CDR1 SGDLS, CDR2 YYNGEE. The CDR3 is CASSAIHREMNTGELFF. The DNA of the CDR3 is TGTGCCAGCAGCGCCATTCACAGGGAGATGAACACCGGGGAGCTGTTTTTT.

At least ten counts were recorded for this clonotype. The CDR3 nucleotides are TGTGCCAGCAGTGGGGGTTGGAGCGAGACCCAGTACTTC. Translation gives CASSGGWSETQYF. This rearrangement joins TRBV6-1 to TRBJ2-5; no firm D call. Germline V gene sequence: CDR1 MNHNS, CDR2 SASEGT. This CDR3 region has 13 residues. V was trimmed by 4 bases and J by 5 bases, leaving 11 bases between them.

This clonotype was seen ten or more times. The chain recombines TRBV20-1 with TRBJ1-5; D gene uncertain. V was shortened by 0 bases and J by 6 bases, with 9 bases between the two germline ends. Germline V gene sequence: CDR1 DFQATT, CDR2 SNEGSKA (reference sequence). The CDR3 runs 13 residues. The CDR3 DNA follows: TGCAGTGCTAGAGAGTCGGTCCTTCAGCCCCAGCATTTT. Its translation: CSARESVLQPQHF.

The table lists this clonotype with many counts. V and J are TRBV5-1 and TRBJ1-1, with 8 bases fitting TRBD1. V lost 0 bases, J lost 3 bases, and 1 base stayed unmatched. CDR1 SGHRS and CDR2 YFSETQ come from the germline V gene. The CDR3 consists of 14 residues. The DNA of the CDR3 is TGCGCCAGCAGCTTGGGACAGGGGCACACTGAAGCTTTCTTT. Amino acids: CASSLGQGHTEAFF.

This clonotype occurred many times. The chain recombines TRBV4-3 with TRBJ2-2; D unresolved. Trimming shortened V by 0 bases and J by 5 bases, and 10 bases separated the two germline ends. Per germline, CDR1 LGHNA and CDR2 YSLEER. The length of the CDR3 is 15 residues. The CDR3 loop is CASSQDLTRTGELFF. The DNA of the CDR3 is TGCGCCAGCAGCCAAGACTTGACCAGGACCGGGGAGCTGTTTTTT.

This clonotype was picked up many times. This chain links TRBV29-1 with TRBJ2-7; D uncertain. Trimming removed 1 base from V and 7 bases from J, with 11 bases in between. Germline CDR1 SQVTM, CDR2 ANQGSEA. This CDR3 comprises 12 residues. The CDR3 DNA is TGCAGCGTTGAAGTATCCCCGGGTGAGCAGTACTTC. Its translation: CSVEVSPGEQYF.

About this clonotype itself: This could be a read error, since a much larger clone is one nucleotide away. V is TRBV5-4 and J is TRBJ2-3; TRBD2 aligns across 8 bases. Germline CDR1 and CDR2: SGHNT and YYREEE (reference sequence). There are 14 residues in the CDR3. The CDR3 DNA reads TGTGCCAGCAGCACGGGAGGGCGGCCAGATATGCAGTATTTT. It encodes CASSTGGRPDMQYF.

This clonotype was found many times. V gene TRBV5-1 combines with J gene TRBJ2-2; 7 nucleotides match TRBD2. Trimming removed 7 bases from V and 4 bases from J; junction bases left unmatched: 10. The CDR3 runs to 15 residues. CDR1 and CDR2 (germline): SGHRS, YFSETQ. CDR3 in amino acids: CASGNPSGSTGELFF. CDR3 sequence (DNA): TGCGCCAGCGGGAATCCTAGCGGCAGCACCGGGGAGCTGTTTTTT.